This T cell receptor beta chain was retrieved from a study of T cell repertoires in aging, cancer and after chemotherapy. Germline V gene data show CDR1 as DFQATT and CDR2 as SNEGSKA (reference sequence). The CDR3 runs 12 residues. Trimming left V 0 bases short and J 8 bases short, with 10 bases between. Amplification of TCR beta used genomic DNA extracted from peripheral blood. TRB rearrangements spanning V, D and J were amplified using mixed TRB-A/B primers. TCRdb passed the multiplex PCR reads through MiXCR, listing each CDR3 protein once. The sample lists 10,000 to 13,000 distinct CDR3 sequences, under 30% occurring once. The sample holds a few counts of this clonotype.

Sequences were obtained from blood. V is TRBV20-1 and J is TRBJ1-1; no clear D. This TCR was recovered from a human donor in good health. The CDR3 sequence is CSARDQYSEAFF. DNA for the CDR3: TGCAGTGCTAGAGATCAGTACTCCGAAGCTTTCTTT.